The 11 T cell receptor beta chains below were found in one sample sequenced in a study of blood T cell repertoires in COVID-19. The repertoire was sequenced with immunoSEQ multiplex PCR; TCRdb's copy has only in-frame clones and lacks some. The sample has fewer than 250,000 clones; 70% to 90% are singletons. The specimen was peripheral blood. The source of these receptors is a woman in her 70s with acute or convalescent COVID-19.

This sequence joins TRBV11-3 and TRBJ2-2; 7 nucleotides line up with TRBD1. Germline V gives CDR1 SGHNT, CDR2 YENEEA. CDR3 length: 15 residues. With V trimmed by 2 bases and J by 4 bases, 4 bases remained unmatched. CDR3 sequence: CASSLSPGGTGELFF. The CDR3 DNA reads TGTGCCAGCAGCTTATCCCCAGGGGGCACCGGGGAGCTGTTTTTT.

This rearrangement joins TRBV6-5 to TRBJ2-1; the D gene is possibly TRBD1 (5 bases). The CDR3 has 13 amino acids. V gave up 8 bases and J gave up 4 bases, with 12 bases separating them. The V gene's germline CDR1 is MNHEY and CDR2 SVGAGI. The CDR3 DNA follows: TGTGCCAGCTCAGGGCTAACTTACAATGAGCAGTTCTTC. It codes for CASSGLTYNEQFF.

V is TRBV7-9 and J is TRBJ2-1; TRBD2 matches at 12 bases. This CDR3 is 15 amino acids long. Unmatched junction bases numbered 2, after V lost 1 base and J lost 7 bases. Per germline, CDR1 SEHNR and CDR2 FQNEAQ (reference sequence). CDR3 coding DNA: TGTGCCAGCAGCTTAGGTACTAGCGGGAGGAATGAGCAGTTCTTC. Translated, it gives CASSLGTSGRNEQFF.

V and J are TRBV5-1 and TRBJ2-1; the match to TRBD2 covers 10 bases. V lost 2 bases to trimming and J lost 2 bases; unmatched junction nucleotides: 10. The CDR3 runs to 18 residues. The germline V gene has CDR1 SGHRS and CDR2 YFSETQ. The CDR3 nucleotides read TGCGCCAGCAGCTTTTCAAGACTAGCGGGCCAAACCTACAATGAGCAGTTCTTC. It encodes CASSFSRLAGQTYNEQFF.

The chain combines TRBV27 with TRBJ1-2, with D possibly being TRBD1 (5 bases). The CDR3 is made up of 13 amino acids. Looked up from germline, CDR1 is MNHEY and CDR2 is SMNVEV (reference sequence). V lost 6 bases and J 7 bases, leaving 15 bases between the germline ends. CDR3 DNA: TGTGCCAGCAGATCCCAAGTCAGGGCTGGCTACACCTTC. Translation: CASRSQVRAGYTF.

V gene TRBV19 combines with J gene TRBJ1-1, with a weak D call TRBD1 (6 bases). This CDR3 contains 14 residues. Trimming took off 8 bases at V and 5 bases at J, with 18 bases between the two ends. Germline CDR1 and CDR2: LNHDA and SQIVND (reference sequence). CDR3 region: CASAHARGTTEAFF. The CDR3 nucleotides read TGTGCCAGTGCCCATGCCCGAGGGACAACTGAAGCTTTCTTT.

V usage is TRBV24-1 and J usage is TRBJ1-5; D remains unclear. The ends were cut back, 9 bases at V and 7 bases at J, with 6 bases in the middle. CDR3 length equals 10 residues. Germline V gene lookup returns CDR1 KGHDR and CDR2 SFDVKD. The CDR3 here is CATFSQPQHF. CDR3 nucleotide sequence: TGTGCCACCTTCTCGCAGCCCCAGCATTTT.

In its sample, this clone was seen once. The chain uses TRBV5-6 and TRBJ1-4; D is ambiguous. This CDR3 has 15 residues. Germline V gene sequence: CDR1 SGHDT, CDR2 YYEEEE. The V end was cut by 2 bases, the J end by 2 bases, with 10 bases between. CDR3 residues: CASSFMRVTNEKLFF. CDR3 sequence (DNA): TGTGCCAGCAGCTTTATGAGGGTTACTAATGAAAAACTGTTTTTT.

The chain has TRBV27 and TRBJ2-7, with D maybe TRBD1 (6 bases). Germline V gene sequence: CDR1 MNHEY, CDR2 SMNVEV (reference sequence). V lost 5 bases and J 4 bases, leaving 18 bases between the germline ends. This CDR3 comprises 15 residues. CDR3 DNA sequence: TGTGCCAGCAGTGTCGGGACACCCAAGGTATACGAGCAGTACTTC. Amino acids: CASSVGTPKVYEQYF.

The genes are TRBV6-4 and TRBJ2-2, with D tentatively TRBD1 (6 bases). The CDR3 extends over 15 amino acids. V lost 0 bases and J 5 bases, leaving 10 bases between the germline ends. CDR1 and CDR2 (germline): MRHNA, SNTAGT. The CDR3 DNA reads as TGTGCCAGCAGTGACTCGGGGGCAAGAACCGGGGAGCTGTTTTTT. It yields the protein CASSDSGARTGELFF.

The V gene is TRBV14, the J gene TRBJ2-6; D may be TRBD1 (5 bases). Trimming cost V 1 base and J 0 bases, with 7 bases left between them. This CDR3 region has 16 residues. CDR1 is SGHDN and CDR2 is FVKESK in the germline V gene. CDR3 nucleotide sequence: TGTGCCAGCAGCCAAGGACAGTTCTCTGGGGCCAACGTCCTGACTTTC. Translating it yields CASSQGQFSGANVLTF.